In its sample, the clone carrying this T cell receptor (beta chain) was seen once. Its antigen is as yet unknown. This specimen comes from a study of radiation and T cells in renal cell carcinoma. Study overall: Nephrectomy followed 15 Gy stereotactic body radiation by 4 weeks.

Study observations and caveats: No pretreatment tumor biopsies were available for baseline clonotypes. From baseline, blood top tumor clonotypes peaked at 2 weeks post-radiation.

Time point here: baseline pretreatment blood. Treatment noted: 15 Gy SBRT to primary tumor, nephrectomy 4 weeks later. Generated by immunoSEQ multiplex PCR, the TCRdb table keeps only in-frame clones and is missing some. The sample comprises around 160,000 clones, 88% of which are singletons, and roughly 4% rests with the top ten. Sequences were derived from blood, sampled from a patient whose treatment included radiotherapy and nephrectomy. The source is a woman in her 70s with renal cell carcinoma.

CDR3 coding DNA: TGTGCCAGTAGTCTCCTCCTCGGGGGGTACAATGAGCAGTTCTTC. Protein sequence: CASSLLLGGYNEQFF. This rearrangement joins TRBV19 to TRBJ2-1, with 7 bases fitting TRBD2. V lost 5 bases to trimming and J lost 4 bases; unmatched junction nucleotides: 8. This CDR3 is 15 amino acids long. Germline V gives CDR1 LNHDA, CDR2 SQIVND (reference sequence).